These 20 T cell receptor beta chains were all obtained from the same sample, sequenced in a study of B cell selection in AIRE deficiency. TCRdb's table, derived via immunoSEQ multiplex PCR, lists solely in-frame clones and lacks some. The sample includes roughly 25,000 clones, about 96% of them seen just once. Conventional CD4 T cells were sorted as CD4+CD127+ cells. The material sequenced was CD4+CD127+ conventional T cells sorted from PBMCs. These receptors came from a human donor in good health.

The CDR3: CASSLGVPEGEQFF. The CDR3 coding sequence is TGCGCCAGCAGCTTGGGGGTTCCCGAAGGTGAGCAGTTCTTC. This chain connects TRBV5-1 to TRBJ2-1; the D is unclear. Germline assignment: CDR1 SGHRS and CDR2 YFSETQ. There are 14 residues in the CDR3. The V gene lost 0 bases and the J gene lost 9 bases, with 13 bases spanning the gap. The full variable domain, in which reference TRBV5-1 and TRBJ2-1 provide the parts outside the CDR3, is KAGVTQTPRYLIKTRGQQVTLSCSPISGHRSVSWYQQTPGQGLQFLFEYFSETQRNKGNFPGRFSGRQFSNSRSEMNVSTLELGDSALYLCASSLGVPEGEQFFGPGTRLTVL.

The chain uses TRBV28 and TRBJ2-1; TRBD1 might be the D (6 bases). This CDR3 has 15 residues. Germline lookup yields CDR1 MDHEN and CDR2 SYDVKM. The V and J ends lost 5 bases and 5 bases respectively, with 16 bases between them. The CDR3 is CASSPRANRDNEQFF. In nucleotides, the CDR3 is TGTGCCAGCAGTCCAAGAGCGAACAGGGACAATGAGCAGTTCTTC.

This chain connects TRBV4-1 to TRBJ2-7; D unclear. This CDR3 is 13 amino acids long. V was clipped by 2 bases and J by 0 bases, with 5 bases between them. Germline lookup yields CDR1 MGHRA and CDR2 YSYEKL. The CDR3 loop reads CASSQRSSYEQYF. DNA of the CDR3: TGCGCCAGCAGCCAAAGGAGCTCCTACGAGCAGTACTTC.

The chain employs TRBV28 and TRBJ1-1; 9 nucleotides line up with TRBD1. Losses at the gene ends were 4 bases for V and 5 bases for J; bases not matched to a gene: 11. The CDR3 totals 16 residues. Per germline, CDR1 MDHEN and CDR2 SYDVKM. In nucleotides, the CDR3 is TGTGCCAGCAGTTCCCCGAGGACAGGGGCGGGAACTGAAGCTTTCTTT. The encoded protein is CASSSPRTGAGTEAFF.

This clone was picked up one time. The chain recombines TRBV2 with TRBJ1-1; 9 nucleotides line up with TRBD1. V was pared by 6 bases and J by 1 base, with 9 bases of the junction left unmatched. Looked up from germline, CDR1 is SNHLY and CDR2 is FYNNEI. CDR3 length: 16 residues. CDR3 coding DNA: TGTGCCAGCAGGGTACAGGGGGCCAGAGGGAACACTGAAGCTTTCTTT. Protein: CASRVQGARGNTEAFF. The variable domain in full, completed from reference TRBV2 and TRBJ1-1, reads EPEVTQTPSHQVTQMGQEVILRCVPISNHLYFYWYRQILGQKVEFLVSFYNNEISEKSEIFDDQFSVERPDGSNFTLKIRSTKLEDSAMYFCASRVQGARGNTEAFFGQGTRLTVV.

The chain uses TRBV19 and TRBJ1-5, with TRBD1 matching 7 bases. The CDR3 totals 13 residues. J gave up 5 bases and V 4 bases, and 2 bases lay outside the gene matches. Per germline, CDR1 LNHDA and CDR2 SQIVND (reference sequence). Here the CDR3 reads CASSKDRDQPQHF. The CDR3, as DNA: TGTGCCAGTAGTAAAGACAGGGATCAGCCCCAGCATTTT. The full variable domain, its missing parts supplied by reference TRBV19 and TRBJ1-5, is DGGITQSPKYLFRKEGQNVTLSCEQNLNHDAMYWYRQDPGQGLRLIYYSQIVNDFQKGDIAEGYSVSREKKESFPLTVTSAQKNPTAFYLCASSKDRDQPQHFGDGTRLSIL.

The rearrangement uses TRBV15 and TRBJ2-4; D call uncertain. Trimming stripped 0 bases from V and 12 bases from J, with 9 bases between. Germline CDR1 is LNHNV and CDR2 is YYDKDF (reference sequence). The CDR3 contains 12 residues. The CDR3 region has the DNA TGTGCCACCAGCAGAGATAGAACGACTCAGTACTTC. It specifies CATSRDRTTQYF.

The DNA of the CDR3 is TGTGCCAGCAGCTCCACAGGGGGTTGGGGTAATGAAAAACTGTTTTTT. Translation: CASSSTGGWGNEKLFF. The chain recombines TRBV11-2 with TRBJ1-4, with 8 positions matching TRBD1. This CDR3 comprises 16 residues. V gave up 4 bases and J gave up 4 bases; unmatched junction bases: 8. Germline V gene lookup returns CDR1 SGHAT and CDR2 FQNNGV.

The CDR3 coding sequence is TGCGCCAGCAGCCCTAACACAGATACGCAGTATTTT. Protein: CASSPNTDTQYF. This chain links TRBV5-1 with TRBJ2-3; D is undetermined. V was pared by 4 bases and J by 2 bases, with 5 bases between. CDR3 length: 12 residues. Germline CDR1 SGHRS, CDR2 YFSETQ.

The J gene is TRBJ1-2, the V gene TRBV19; D might be TRBD1 (5 bases). The CDR3 is made up of 15 amino acids. Deletions cut 9 bases from V and 2 bases from J, with 19 bases between. Germline V CDR1 and CDR2: LNHDA, SQIVND (reference sequence). The CDR3 loop is CASFPHKGRNYGYTF. The CDR3 DNA reads TGTGCCAGCTTTCCCCATAAGGGGCGCAACTATGGCTACACCTTC. The full variable domain, completed using reference TRBV19 and TRBJ1-2, is DGGITQSPKYLFRKEGQNVTLSCEQNLNHDAMYWYRQDPGQGLRLIYYSQIVNDFQKGDIAEGYSVSREKKESFPLTVTSAQKNPTAFYLCASFPHKGRNYGYTFGSGTRLTVV.

The chain recombines TRBV4-1 with TRBJ2-7, with 7 positions matching TRBD2. J lost 4 bases, V lost 4 bases, and 13 bases had no gene match. CDR1 and CDR2 (germline): MGHRA, YSYEKL. This CDR3 has 16 residues. This CDR3 reads CASSPSGAGVVYEQYF. The CDR3 DNA follows: TGCGCCAGCAGCCCAAGTGGTGCGGGAGTGGTATACGAGCAGTACTTC.

The V call is TRBV19, the J call TRBJ2-1, with D possibly being TRBD2 (6 bases). Trimming removed 4 bases at V and 5 bases at J, with 15 bases between. The CDR3 runs to 15 residues. From germline, CDR1 is LNHDA and CDR2 SQIVND (reference sequence). DNA of the CDR3: TGTGCCAGTAGTAAAAGGAGGGGTGAGGACAATGAGCAGTTCTTC. Protein: CASSKRRGEDNEQFF.

V is TRBV27 and J is TRBJ2-7; D may be TRBD2 (6 bases). Germline values: CDR1 MNHEY, CDR2 SMNVEV (reference sequence). The CDR3 is 15 amino acids. Deletions cut 6 bases from V and 3 bases from J, with 18 bases between. Here the CDR3 DNA reads TGTGCCAGCAGACTGGACTATAGCGGCTACTACGAGCAGTACTTC. Its translation: CASRLDYSGYYEQYF.

The chain links TRBV6-6 to TRBJ1-2, with D uncertain. CDR3 length: 14 residues. Per germline, CDR1 MNHNY and CDR2 SVGAGI (reference sequence). The germline V and J ends were trimmed by 6 bases and 6 bases, with 17 bases remaining between them. CDR3 amino acids: CASSSGRERDGYTF. DNA of the CDR3: TGTGCCAGCAGCTCCGGGAGAGAAAGGGATGGCTACACCTTC.

V is TRBV29-1 and J is TRBJ2-1; perhaps TRBD2 as D (5 bases). V shed 6 bases and J shed 9 bases, with 18 bases lying between them. Germline V lookup: CDR1 SQVTM, CDR2 ANQGSEA. CDR3 length equals 13 residues. The CDR3 loop reads CSVAGTRNSEQFF. In DNA form, the CDR3 reads TGCAGCGTCGCCGGCACTAGAAATTCTGAGCAGTTCTTC.

V gene TRBV10-3 combines with J gene TRBJ1-2; 8 bases fit TRBD1. The CDR3 spans 14 residues. Trimming cost V 5 bases and J 3 bases; bases outside gene matches: 5. The V gene's germline CDR1 is ENHRY and CDR2 SYGVKD. The CDR3 nucleotides are TGTGCCATCAGTCCGACAGGGGAAGACTATGGCTACACCTTC. The encoded protein is CAISPTGEDYGYTF.

This sequence joins TRBV19 and TRBJ2-1; 8 nucleotides line up with TRBD1. This CDR3 region has 15 residues. CDR1 and CDR2 (germline): LNHDA, SQIVND (reference sequence). J gave up 4 bases and V 1 base, and 3 bases lay outside the gene matches. CDR3 nucleotides: TGTGCCAGTAGTATAGGGGACAGGACGTACAATGAGCAGTTCTTC. Protein product: CASSIGDRTYNEQFF.

This clone was observed a few times. This chain joins TRBV25-1 and TRBJ1-2; tentative D call: TRBD1 (6 bases). The V end lost 3 bases, the J end lost 0 bases, and 17 bases lay between the germline ends. The CDR3 spans 17 residues. Germline V gene data show CDR1 as MGHDK and CDR2 as SYGVNS. DNA for the CDR3: TGTGCCAGCAGTGACGTGGGGGGCCGTGGCCCTAACTATGGCTACACCTTC. Protein: CASSDVGGRGPNYGYTF.

The chain couples TRBV7-2 to TRBJ2-1; 10 nucleotides align to TRBD2. Germline CDR1 reads SGHTA; CDR2 reads FQGNSA. There are 16 residues in the CDR3. Trimming removed 5 bases from V and 7 bases from J; junction bases left unmatched: 11. CDR3 sequence (DNA): TGTGCCAGCAGCCCGAGATGGCTAGCGGGGGAAAATGAGCAGTTCTTC. It yields the protein CASSPRWLAGENEQFF.

This chain links TRBV18 with TRBJ2-3, with D possibly matching TRBD1 (6 bases). V was cut by 0 bases and J by 6 bases, with 13 bases left in between. The germline CDR1 and CDR2 sequences are KGHSH and LQKENI. The CDR3 extends over 15 amino acids. The CDR3 DNA follows: TGTGCCAGCTCACCACCGGTGGGGGCCCCGGATACGCAGTATTTT. Its protein product is CASSPPVGAPDTQYF. Based on the CDR3 plus reference TRBV18 and TRBJ2-3, the full variable domain is NAGVMQNPRHLVRRRGQEARLRCSPMKGHSHVYWYRQLPEEGLKFMVYLQKENIIDESGMPKERFSAEFPKEGPSILRIQQVVRGDSAAYFCASSPPVGAPDTQYFGPGTRLTVL.